This record looks at one TCR beta chain sequence and its context. Its antigen remains unknown. CDR1 LGHNT and CDR2 FRNRAP come from the germline V gene. V lost 5 bases, J lost 2 bases, and 3 bases stayed unmatched. This CDR3 comprises 14 residues. The sample comes from a study of early T cells in non-severe SARS-CoV-2 infection. Looking at the study overall: The chains were unpaired, and the sequenced material was bulk RNA from unsorted whole blood. Regarding the study as a whole: There was a bias toward anti-spike CD8 responses in VDJdb matching, which missed private and CD4 specificities.

TCRdb ran MiXCR on the 5' RACE reads and lists one entry per CDR3 protein. The sample lists approximately 79,000 distinct CDR3 sequences; roughly 13% were seen once. The V and J genes are TRBV12-5 and TRBJ1-5; 7 nucleotides align to TRBD1. This TCR was sampled from an adult who was a healthcare worker with PCR-confirmed SARS-CoV-2 infection or an uninfected control (not recorded which). Sequences were obtained from whole blood. CDR3 bases: TGTGCTAGTGGTCCTGACAGGGGCAATCAGCCCCAGCATTTT. Protein: CASGPDRGNQPQHF.